The present entry profiles one T cell receptor (beta chain) with its context. This sample was taken from a study of Ad26.COV2.S vaccination and SARS-CoV-2 variants. Sample treatment: roughly 18 received Ad26.COV2.S at low or high dose, single or two shots; about 5 received placebo; per-sample allocation not given. At day 63 after the first vaccine or placebo injection, samples were drawn. TCRdb's table, derived via immunoSEQ multiplex PCR, lists solely in-frame clones and lacks some. The data hold about 480,000 clones, with around 90% observed a single time. Germline values: CDR1 SGDLS, CDR2 YYNGEE. The V and J ends lost 0 bases and 2 bases respectively, with 13 bases between them. The CDR3 consists of 16 residues.

The V gene is TRBV9, the J gene TRBJ2-3; TRBD2 is a possible D gene (6 bases). Sample: peripheral blood, taken in a trial of Ad26.COV2.S vaccine versus placebo. This sequence was found in a person aged 18-65 years who received the Ad26.COV2.S COVID-19 vaccine or a placebo. The CDR3 nucleotides read TGTGCCAGCAGCGTAGGAGGTGCGGGGCCCACAGATACGCAGTATTTT. Its protein product is CASSVGGAGPTDTQYF.